The clone carrying this T cell receptor (beta chain) was observed many times. Its cognate antigen is unknown. The record originates from a study of T-cell memory formation after mild COVID-19. Regarding the study as a whole: The study found balanced CD4/CD8 in clones contracting day 15 to 85 and a CD4+ lean in later expanders. Memory from before infection featured some responding clones, which suggests cross-reactive memory joined. For second-wave clones that peaked at day 37, SARS-CoV-2 specificity went unverified.

The V gene lost 2 bases and the J gene lost 5 bases, with 16 bases spanning the gap. The CDR3 consists of 15 residues. Germline CDR1 reads SGHDT; CDR2 reads YYEEEE. TCRdb re-derived calls from the 5' RACE reads in MiXCR, one entry per CDR3 protein. The sample carries fewer than 700,000 distinct CDR3 sequences, 20% to 25% recorded once. The sequencing sample was made of PBMCs or a T cell subset sorted from them (not recorded which). The receptor was derived from an adult woman who had mild COVID-19 (a few samples of this study predate the infection). Cell type and time point are not known. The chain combines TRBV5-6 with TRBJ2-5; D might be TRBD1 (6 bases). The CDR3 spells CASSFKQGRLETQYF. In nucleotides, the CDR3 is TGTGCCAGCAGCTTTAAACAGGGACGGCTCGAGACCCAGTACTTC.